Listed below are T cell receptor beta chains from one sample, sequenced in a study of blood T cell repertoires in COVID-19. Repertoires were generated with immunoSEQ multiplex PCR, while TCRdb's copy carries only in-frame clones and drops some. The table lists fewer than 75,000 clones, about 92% of them singletons, with roughly 4.2% in the top ten. The sequencing input was peripheral blood. All receptors derive from a man aged 45-60 years with active COVID-19. Both conserved end residues are part of each CDR3. A D gene is named only where the DNA matches it firmly. Only part of the rows carry a size: once, few, many, or a class if the clone is expanded.

>NA|TRBJ2-3|TRBV5-5|TRBD1
TGTGCCAGCAGCTCTACCGACAGGGGGAATACGCAGTATTTT
CASSSTDRGNTQYF
>NA|TRBJ1-4|TRBV11-2|NA
TGTGCCAGCAGCTTACATGCAGGGTCTACTAATGAAAAACTGTTTTTT
CASSLHAGSTNEKLFF
>NA|TRBJ2-7|TRBV11-2|TRBD1
TGTGCCAGCAGCGTGTACCGGGACAGACTTTACGAGCAGTACTTC
CASSVYRDRLYEQYF
>NA|TRBJ2-7|TRBV7-3|NA
TGTGCCAGCAGCCCCGGTGGCGGGACCTACGAGCAGTACTTC
CASSPGGGTYEQYF
>NA|TRBJ2-7|TRBV5-1|TRBD2
TGCGCCAGCTCGGCGGGGGACGAGCAGTACTTC
CASSAGDEQYF
>NA|TRBJ2-5|TRBV5-4|TRBD1
TGTGCCAGCAGCCTCTGGGACAGGGAAGAGACCCAGTACTTC
CASSLWDREETQYF
>NA|TRBJ1-3|TRBV7-9|NA
TGTGCCAGCAGCTTAGTAACAGGGTGGTCTGGAAACACCATATATTTT
CASSLVTGWSGNTIYF
>NA|TRBJ2-1|TRBV5-4|TRBD2
TGTGCCAGCAGCTACGGACTAGCGGGGGCAACGATCTTC
CASSYGLAGATIF
>NA|TRBJ1-2|TRBV6-1|TRBD1
TGTGCCAGCAGTGATGGGACAGGGGCCTATGGCTACACCTTC
CASSDGTGAYGYTF
>once|TRBJ1-5|TRBV21-1|NA
TGTGCCAGCAGCAAAGGGACAGGGGAGGTTAAGAATCAGCCCCAGCATTTT
CASSKGTGEVKNQPQHF
>NA|TRBJ1-2|TRBV9|TRBD1
TGTGCCAGCAGCGCGACCAGGGGGTACTATGGCTACACCTTC
CASSATRGYYGYTF
>once|TRBJ2-5|TRBV28|TRBD2
TGTGCCAGCACGGGGGGGAGAGGGCCAGAGACCCAGTACTTC
CASTGGRGPETQYF
>NA|TRBJ2-1|TRBV12-3/TRBV12-4|NA
TGTGCCAGCAGTTTGGGGGCGGACTGGCAGTTCTTC
CASSLGADWQFF
>few|TRBJ2-7|TRBV28|TRBD1
TGTGCCAGCAGTTCCGGACAGGGTCTGAACGAGCAGTACTTC
CASSSGQGLNEQYF
>NA|TRBJ2-3|TRBV5-1|TRBD1
TGCGCCAGCAGCTTGGGGACAGGACTCACAGATACGCAGTATTTT
CASSLGTGLTDTQYF
>few|TRBJ2-7|TRBV28|NA
TGTGCCAGCAGTCGCCGGGACACCTACTACGAGCAGTACTTC
CASSRRDTYYEQYF
>NA|TRBJ1-2|TRBV27|TRBD1
TGTGCCAGCAGCCGGGACAGGGCTGAAGGCTACACCTTC
CASSRDRAEGYTF
>NA|TRBJ2-6|TRBV7-2|TRBD1
TGTGCCAGCAGCTCGGGACAGGGGGGGCCTGGGGCCAACGTCCTGACTTTC
CASSSGQGGPGANVLTF
>NA|TRBJ2-1|TRBV6-5|NA
TGTGCCAGCAGCCCCGGGTGGGGGGTCAATGAGCAGTTCTTC
CASSPGWGVNEQFF
>NA|TRBJ1-2|TRBV27|TRBD1
TGTGCCAGCAGTTTGGGGACAGGGGGTAACTATGGCTACACCTTC
CASSLGTGGNYGYTF
>NA|TRBJ1-3|TRBV6-2/TRBV6-3|NA
TGTGCCAGCAGTTACTCGGGCCGGGGGGCATCGGAAAACACCATATATTTT
CASSYSGRGASENTIYF
>few|TRBJ2-3|TRBV18|TRBD2
TGTGCCAGCTCACCCCCTAGCGGCAGCACAGATACGCAGTATTTT
CASSPPSGSTDTQYF
>NA|TRBJ2-2|TRBV25-1|NA
TGTGCCAGCAGTAAACAGGGCACCGGGGAGCTGTTTTTT
CASSKQGTGELFF
>NA|TRBJ2-7|TRBV5-1|TRBD1
TGCGCCAGCAGCCCCCAGGGACAGCCCCTTTCTTCCTACGAGCAGTACTTC
CASSPQGQPLSSYEQYF
>NA|TRBJ1-1|TRBV19|TRBD1
TGTGCCAGCATAGGACAGGGATTCACTGAAGCTTTCTTT
CASIGQGFTEAFF
>NA|TRBJ2-1|TRBV19|TRBD2
TGTGCCAGTAGTCCTATAGCGGGGGGCTACAATGAGCAGTTCTTC
CASSPIAGGYNEQFF
>NA|TRBJ1-2|TRBV12-3/TRBV12-4|NA
TGTGCCAGCAGTTTCGGGCGGGGCTATGGCTACACCTTC
CASSFGRGYGYTF
>NA|TRBJ2-1|TRBV3-1/TRBV3-2|NA
TGTGCCAGCAGCCAATCGGCGGGGTACTACAATGAGCAGTTCTTC
CASSQSAGYYNEQFF
>few|TRBJ1-5|TRBV15|NA
TGTGCCACCAGCAGAGAGACATTTGCTAATAGCAATCAGCCCCAGCATTTT
CATSRETFANSNQPQHF
>NA|TRBJ2-7|TRBV9|TRBD2
TGTGCCAGCAGCGTAGGCCCCCTAGCGGGAGCTTACGAGCAGTACTTC
CASSVGPLAGAYEQYF
>NA|TRBJ2-7|TRBV28|TRBD2
TGTGCCAGCAGGGGCGGGAGGCGCTACGAGCAGTACTTC
CASRGGRRYEQYF
>NA|TRBJ1-5|TRBV11-2|TRBD1
TGTGCCAGCAGACTCAGGGACAGTCGGAACAATCAGCCCCAGCATTTT
CASRLRDSRNNQPQHF
>few|TRBJ1-5|TRBV7-2|NA
TGTGCCAGCAGCTTCGGGCAGGGTCGGAATCAGCCCCAGCATTTT
CASSFGQGRNQPQHF
>NA|TRBJ2-2|TRBV19|TRBD1
TGTGCCAGTACCCTAGACAGGGGCCGTACCGGGGAGCTGTTTTTT
CASTLDRGRTGELFF
>NA|TRBJ1-6|TRBV6-5|NA
TGTGCCAGCATCGAGGGATCCTATAATTCACCCCTCCACTTT
CASIEGSYNSPLHF
>NA|TRBJ2-1|TRBV29-1|NA
TGCAGCGTGACCGGGCCGGGGACCTACAATGAGCAGTTCTTC
CSVTGPGTYNEQFF
>NA|TRBJ2-1|TRBV28|NA
TGTGCCAGCAGCCCACGGGAGAGGCCTTACAATGAGCAGTTCTTC
CASSPRERPYNEQFF
>NA|TRBJ1-4|TRBV28|NA
TGTGCCAGCAGTTTCCAATACAGTCTCGCAACTAATGAAAAACTGTTTTTT
CASSFQYSLATNEKLFF
>NA|TRBJ1-6|TRBV7-9|TRBD1
TGTGCCAGCAGCTCCGACAGGGGAAATTCACCCCTCCACTTT
CASSSDRGNSPLHF